The present entry profiles one TCR beta chain with its context. Its antigen is unknown. This sample is drawn from a study of Ad26.COV2.S vaccination and SARS-CoV-2 variants. About the research overall: COV1001, an Ad26.COV2.S trial, supplied this vaccine-arm donor. Notes on the study in general: A substantial breadth of spike-specific CD8+ and CD4+ T cell responses after vaccination has been reported.

Treatment meaning: roughly 19 received Ad26.COV2.S at low or high dose, single or two shots; about 5 received placebo; per-sample allocation not given. Samples came from day 63 after the first vaccine or placebo injection. Sequencing used immunoSEQ multiplex PCR; TCRdb keeps in-frame clones, though not all of them. The profile shows 350,000 to 600,000 clones, about 89% of them singletons. Germline lookup yields CDR1 SGHRS and CDR2 YFSETQ. Trimming at V came to 0 bases and at J to 5 bases, leaving 6 bases not matched to a gene. The CDR3 loop spans 16 amino acids. This specimen consisted of peripheral blood, obtained in a trial of Ad26.COV2.S vaccine versus placebo. The chain has TRBV5-1 and TRBJ2-7; 12 nucleotides line up with TRBD2. This TCR derives from a person aged 18-60 years who received the Ad26.COV2.S COVID-19 vaccine or a placebo. The CDR3 spells CASSLGGLAGLNEQYF. As DNA, the CDR3 is TGCGCCAGCAGCTTGGGGGGACTAGCGGGTTTAAACGAGCAGTACTTC.